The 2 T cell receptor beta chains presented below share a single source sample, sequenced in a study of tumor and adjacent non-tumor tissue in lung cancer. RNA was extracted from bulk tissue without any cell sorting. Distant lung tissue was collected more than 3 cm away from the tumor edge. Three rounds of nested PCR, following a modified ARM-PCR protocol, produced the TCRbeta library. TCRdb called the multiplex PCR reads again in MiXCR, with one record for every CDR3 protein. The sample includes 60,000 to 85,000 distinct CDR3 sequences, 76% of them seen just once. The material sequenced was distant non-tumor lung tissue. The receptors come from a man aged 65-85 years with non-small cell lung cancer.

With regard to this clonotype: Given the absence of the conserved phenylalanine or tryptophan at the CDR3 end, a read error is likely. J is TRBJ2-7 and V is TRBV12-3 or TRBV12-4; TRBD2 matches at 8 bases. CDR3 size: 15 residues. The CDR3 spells CASSSTGGRPYAQYY. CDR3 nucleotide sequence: TGTGCCAGCAGTTCCACTGGCGGGAGGCCCTACGCGCAGTACTAC.

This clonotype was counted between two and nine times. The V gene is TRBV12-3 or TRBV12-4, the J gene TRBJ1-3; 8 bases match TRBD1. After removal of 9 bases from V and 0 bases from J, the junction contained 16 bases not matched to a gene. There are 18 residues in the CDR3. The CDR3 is CASSRPRTGIGSGNTIYF. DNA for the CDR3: TGTGCCAGTAGTCGTCCCAGGACAGGGATTGGCTCTGGAAACACCATATATTTT.